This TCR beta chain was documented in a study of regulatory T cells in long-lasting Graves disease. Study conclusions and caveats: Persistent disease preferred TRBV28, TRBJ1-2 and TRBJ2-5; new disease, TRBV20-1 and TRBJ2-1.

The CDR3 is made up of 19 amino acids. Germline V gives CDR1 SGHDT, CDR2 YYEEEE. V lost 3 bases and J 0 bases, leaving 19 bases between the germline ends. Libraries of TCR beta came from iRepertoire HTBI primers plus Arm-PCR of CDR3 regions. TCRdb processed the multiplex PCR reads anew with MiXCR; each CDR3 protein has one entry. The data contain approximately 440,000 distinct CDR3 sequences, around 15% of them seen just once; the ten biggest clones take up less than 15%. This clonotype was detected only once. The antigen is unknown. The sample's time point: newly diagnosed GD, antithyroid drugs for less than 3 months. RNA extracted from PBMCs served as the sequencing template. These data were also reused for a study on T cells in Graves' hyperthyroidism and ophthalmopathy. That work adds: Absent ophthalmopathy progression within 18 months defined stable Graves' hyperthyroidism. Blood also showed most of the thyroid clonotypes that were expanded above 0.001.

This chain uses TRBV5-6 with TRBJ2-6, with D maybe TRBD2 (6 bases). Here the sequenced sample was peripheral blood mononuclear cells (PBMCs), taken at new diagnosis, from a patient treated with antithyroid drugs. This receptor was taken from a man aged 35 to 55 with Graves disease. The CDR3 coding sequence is TGTGCCAGCAGCTATCGCGGGGTACCCCGAAGCTCTGGGGCCAACGTCCTGACTTTC. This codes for CASSYRGVPRSSGANVLTF.